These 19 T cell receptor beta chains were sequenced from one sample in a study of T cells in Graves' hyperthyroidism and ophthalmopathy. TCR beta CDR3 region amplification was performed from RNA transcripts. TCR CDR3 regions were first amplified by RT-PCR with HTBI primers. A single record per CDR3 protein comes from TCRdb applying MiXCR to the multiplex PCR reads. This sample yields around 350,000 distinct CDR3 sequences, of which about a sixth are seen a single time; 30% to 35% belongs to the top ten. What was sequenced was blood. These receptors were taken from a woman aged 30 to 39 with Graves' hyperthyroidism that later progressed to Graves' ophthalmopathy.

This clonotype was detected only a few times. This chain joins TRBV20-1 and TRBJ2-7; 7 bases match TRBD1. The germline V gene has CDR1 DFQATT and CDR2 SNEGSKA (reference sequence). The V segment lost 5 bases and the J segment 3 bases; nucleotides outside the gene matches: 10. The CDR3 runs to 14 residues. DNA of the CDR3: TGCAGTGCTTCTGACAGGGAAGGGATCTACGAGCAGTACTTC. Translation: CSASDREGIYEQYF.

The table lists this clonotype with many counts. CDR3 protein: CSARDYGRMGSGANVLTF. The CDR3 coding sequence is TGCAGTGCTAGAGATTATGGACGGATGGGTTCTGGGGCCAACGTCCTGACTTTC. This rearrangement joins TRBV20-1 to TRBJ2-6, with unresolved D. Germline CDR1 and CDR2: DFQATT and SNEGSKA (reference sequence). The CDR3 totals 18 residues. V was shortened by 0 bases and J by 1 base, with 16 bases between the two germline ends.

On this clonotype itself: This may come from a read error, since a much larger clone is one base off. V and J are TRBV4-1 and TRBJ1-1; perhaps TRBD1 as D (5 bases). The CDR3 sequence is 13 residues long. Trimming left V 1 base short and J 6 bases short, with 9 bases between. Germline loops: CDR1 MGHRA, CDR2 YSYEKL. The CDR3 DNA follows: TGCGCCAGCAGCCAAGGGGGGATCTCTGAAGCTTTCTTT. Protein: CASSQGGISEAFF.

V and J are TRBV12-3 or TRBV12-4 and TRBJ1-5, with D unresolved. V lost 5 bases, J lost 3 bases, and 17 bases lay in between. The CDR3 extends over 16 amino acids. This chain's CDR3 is CASSLLGIGINQPQHF. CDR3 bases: TGTGCCAGCAGTCTGCTGGGGATCGGGATCAATCAGCCCCAGCATTTT.

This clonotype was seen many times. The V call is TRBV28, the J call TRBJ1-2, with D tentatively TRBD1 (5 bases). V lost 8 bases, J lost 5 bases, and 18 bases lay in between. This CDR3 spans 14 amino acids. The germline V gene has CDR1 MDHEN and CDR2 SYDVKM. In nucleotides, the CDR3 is TGTGCCAGCGGGAGGGGTGGTGGACAATATGGCTACACCTTC. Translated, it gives CASGRGGGQYGYTF.

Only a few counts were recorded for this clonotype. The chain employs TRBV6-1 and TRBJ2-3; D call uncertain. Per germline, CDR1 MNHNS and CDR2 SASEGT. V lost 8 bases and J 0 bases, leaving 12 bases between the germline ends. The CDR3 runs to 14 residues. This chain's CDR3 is CASCRLASTDTQYF. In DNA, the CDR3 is TGTGCCAGCTGTAGGCTTGCCAGCACAGATACGCAGTATTTT.

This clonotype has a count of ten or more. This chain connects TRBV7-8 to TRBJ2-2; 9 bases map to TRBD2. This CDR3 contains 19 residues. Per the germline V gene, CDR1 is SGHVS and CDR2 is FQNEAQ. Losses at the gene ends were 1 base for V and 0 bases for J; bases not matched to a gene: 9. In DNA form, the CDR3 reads TGTGCCAGCAGCTTAGATTTCCTAGCGGGGCGACCGAACACCGGGGAGCTGTTTTTT. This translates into CASSLDFLAGRPNTGELFF.

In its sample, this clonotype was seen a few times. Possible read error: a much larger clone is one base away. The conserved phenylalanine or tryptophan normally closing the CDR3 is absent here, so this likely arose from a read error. CDR3 residues: CSARGITDTQYL. The DNA of the CDR3 is TGCAGTGCTAGAGGGATCACAGATACGCAGTATCTT. V and J are TRBV20-1 and TRBJ2-3; D unresolved. The V end lost 1 base, the J end lost 2 bases, and 4 bases lay between the germline ends. CDR3 length equals 12 residues. Germline V gene lookup returns CDR1 DFQATT and CDR2 SNEGSKA (reference sequence).

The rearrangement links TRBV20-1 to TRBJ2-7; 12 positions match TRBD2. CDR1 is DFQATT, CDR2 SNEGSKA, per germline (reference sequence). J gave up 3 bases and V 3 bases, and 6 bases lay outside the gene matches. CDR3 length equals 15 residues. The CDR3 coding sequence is TGCAGTGCTAGGACTAGCGGGGGTCCTTACTACGAGCAGTACTTC. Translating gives CSARTSGGPYYEQYF.

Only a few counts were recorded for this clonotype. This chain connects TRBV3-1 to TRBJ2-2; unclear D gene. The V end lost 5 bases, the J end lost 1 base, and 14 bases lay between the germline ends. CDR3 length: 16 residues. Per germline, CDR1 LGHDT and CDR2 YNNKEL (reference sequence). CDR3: CASSVMLPWNTGELFF. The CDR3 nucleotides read TGTGCCAGCAGCGTCATGCTGCCTTGGAACACCGGGGAGCTGTTTTTT. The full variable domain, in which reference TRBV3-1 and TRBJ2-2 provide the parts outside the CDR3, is DTAVSQTPKYLVTQMGNDKSIKCEQNLGHDTMYWYKQDSKKFLKIMFSYNNKELIINETVPNRFSPKSPDKAHLNLHINSLELGDSAVYFCASSVMLPWNTGELFFGEGSRLTVL.

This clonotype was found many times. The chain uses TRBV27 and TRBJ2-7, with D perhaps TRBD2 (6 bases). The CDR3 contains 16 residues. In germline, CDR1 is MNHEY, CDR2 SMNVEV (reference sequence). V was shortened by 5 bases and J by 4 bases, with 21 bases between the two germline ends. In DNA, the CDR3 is TGTGCCAGCAGTCCCTCCGGAGGGGAGGCTGCTTACGAGCAGTACTTC. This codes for CASSPSGGEAAYEQYF.

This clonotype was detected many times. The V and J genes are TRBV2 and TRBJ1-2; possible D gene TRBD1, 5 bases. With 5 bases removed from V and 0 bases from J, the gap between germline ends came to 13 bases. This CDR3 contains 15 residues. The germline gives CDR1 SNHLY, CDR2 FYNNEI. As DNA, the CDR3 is TGTGCCAGCAGTTCTACAGGTCACACTAACTATGGCTACACCTTC. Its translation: CASSSTGHTNYGYTF.

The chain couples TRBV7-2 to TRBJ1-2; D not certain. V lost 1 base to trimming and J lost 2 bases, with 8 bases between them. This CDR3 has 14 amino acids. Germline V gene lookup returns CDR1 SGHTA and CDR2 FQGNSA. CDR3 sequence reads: CASSLDSDNYGYTF. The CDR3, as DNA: TGTGCCAGCAGCTTAGACAGCGACAACTATGGCTACACCTTC.

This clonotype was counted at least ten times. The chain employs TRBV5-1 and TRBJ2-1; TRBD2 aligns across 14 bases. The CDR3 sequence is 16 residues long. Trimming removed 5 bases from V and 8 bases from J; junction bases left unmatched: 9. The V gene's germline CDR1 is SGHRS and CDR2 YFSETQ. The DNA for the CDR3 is TGCGCCAGCAGACCAAGACTAGCGGGGGGGCACTATGAGCAGTTCTTC. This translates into CASRPRLAGGHYEQFF.

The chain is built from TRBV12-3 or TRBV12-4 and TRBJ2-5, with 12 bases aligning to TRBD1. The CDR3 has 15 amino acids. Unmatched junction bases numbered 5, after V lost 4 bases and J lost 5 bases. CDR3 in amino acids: CASSWDRGRSETQYF. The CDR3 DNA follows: TGTGCCAGCAGTTGGGACAGGGGGCGGTCGGAGACCCAGTACTTC.

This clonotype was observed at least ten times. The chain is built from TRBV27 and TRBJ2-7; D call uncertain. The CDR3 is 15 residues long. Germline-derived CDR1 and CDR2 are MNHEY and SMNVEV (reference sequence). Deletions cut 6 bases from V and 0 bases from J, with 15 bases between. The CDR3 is CASRQQAGFSYEQYF. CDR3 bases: TGTGCCAGCAGGCAACAAGCTGGTTTCTCCTACGAGCAGTACTTC.

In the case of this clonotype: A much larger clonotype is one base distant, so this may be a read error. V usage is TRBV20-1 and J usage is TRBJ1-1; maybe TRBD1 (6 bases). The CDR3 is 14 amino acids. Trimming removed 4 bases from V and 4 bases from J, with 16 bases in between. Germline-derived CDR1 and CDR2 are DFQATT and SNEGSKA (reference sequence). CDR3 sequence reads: CSATRGGDATEAFF. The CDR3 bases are TGCAGTGCTACCCGGGGGGGCGATGCCACTGAAGCTTTCTTT.

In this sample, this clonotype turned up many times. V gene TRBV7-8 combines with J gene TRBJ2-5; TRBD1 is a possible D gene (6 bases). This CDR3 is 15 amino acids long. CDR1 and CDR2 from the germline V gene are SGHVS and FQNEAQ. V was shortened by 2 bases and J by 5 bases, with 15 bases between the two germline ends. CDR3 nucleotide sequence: TGTGCCAGCAGCTTACAGGGGTTGGGCAGGGAGACCCAGTACTTC. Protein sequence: CASSLQGLGRETQYF.

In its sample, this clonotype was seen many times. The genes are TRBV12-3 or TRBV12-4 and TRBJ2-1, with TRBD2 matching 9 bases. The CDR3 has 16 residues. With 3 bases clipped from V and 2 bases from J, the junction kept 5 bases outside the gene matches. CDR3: CASSFGREGPYNEQFF. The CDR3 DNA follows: TGTGCCAGCAGTTTTGGGCGGGAGGGCCCCTACAATGAGCAGTTCTTC.